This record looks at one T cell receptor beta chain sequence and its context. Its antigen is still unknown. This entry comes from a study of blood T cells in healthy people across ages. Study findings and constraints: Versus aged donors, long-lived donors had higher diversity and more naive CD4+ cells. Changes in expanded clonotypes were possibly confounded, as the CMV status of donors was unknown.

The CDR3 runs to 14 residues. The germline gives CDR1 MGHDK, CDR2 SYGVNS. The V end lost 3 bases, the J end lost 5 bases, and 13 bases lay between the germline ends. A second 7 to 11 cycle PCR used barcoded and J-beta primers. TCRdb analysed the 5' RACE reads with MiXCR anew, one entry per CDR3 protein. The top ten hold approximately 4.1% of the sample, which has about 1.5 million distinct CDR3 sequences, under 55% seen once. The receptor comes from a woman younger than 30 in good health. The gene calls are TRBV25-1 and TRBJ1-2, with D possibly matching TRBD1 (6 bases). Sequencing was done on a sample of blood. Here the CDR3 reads CASSESGVGYGYTF. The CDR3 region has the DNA TGTGCCAGCAGTGAGTCAGGGGTGGGATATGGCTACACCTTC.